The clone carrying this T cell receptor (beta chain) was detected only a few times. As yet, its antigen is unknown. These data belong to a study of CD8 T cells in ankylosing spondylitis. Overall study results and limits: Several of the motif variants were reported before in synovial fluid and blood from reactive arthritis. Clones linked to disease, bearing a CD8+ phenotype, were relatively rare in peripheral blood. Seemingly distinctive of ankylosing spondylitis blood was a TCR beta motif formed by eight highly homologous variants. Within matched ankylosing spondylitis synovial fluid, disease-linked clones were reportedly significantly enriched.

This CDR3 spans 15 amino acids. Germline V gene data show CDR1 as SGHTA and CDR2 as FQGNSA. The germline V and J ends were trimmed by 4 bases and 10 bases, with 17 bases remaining between them. Quantitative 5'-RACE with molecular barcodes generated TCR beta libraries. TCRdb re-analysed the 5' RACE reads in MiXCR, keeping a single row per CDR3 protein. There are around 770,000 distinct CDR3 sequences in the sample; roughly 12% occur only once, and about 0.49% lies in the top ten. Sequencing used blood, either unsorted or a sorted T cell fraction (not recorded which). This TCR derives from a male donor with ankylosing spondylitis. J is TRBJ1-6 and V is TRBV7-2; no firm D call. CDR3 nucleotides: TGTGCCAGCAGCTCCCTTTCGGAGGGAGGCTCACCCCTCCACTTT. The encoded protein is CASSSLSEGGSPLHF. Combining the CDR3 with reference TRBV7-2 and TRBJ1-6 gives the whole variable domain GAGVSQSPSNKVTEKGKDVELRCDPISGHTALYWYRQSLGQGLEFLIYFQGNSAPDKSGLPSDRFSAERTGGSVSTLTIQRTQQEDSAVYLCASSSLSEGGSPLHFGNGTRLTVT.